This T cell receptor beta chain was found in a study of T cells in Graves' hyperthyroidism and ophthalmopathy (dated by TCRdb to about 2019). About the full investigation: Peripheral blood was collected at initial diagnosis, before any treatment. To identify distinguishing TCR V-J signatures, a discovery cohort of 90 to 100 patients was used, comprising 43 with Graves' ophthalmopathy and around 57 with stable Graves' hyperthyroidism. An independent validation cohort of fewer than 20 hyperthyroidism patients and about 15 patients who later progressed to ophthalmopathy tested prospective prediction of ophthalmopathy. The approximately 100 discovery patients were divided at random into training and test sets in a 7:3 ratio. In six Graves' hyperthyroidism patients, the study also compared T-cell repertoires from thyroid tissue with T-cell repertoires from blood. After sampling, hyperthyroidism patients received methimazole starting at 30 mg daily, and ophthalmopathy patients received high-dose intravenous methylprednisolone. The paper reports TCR Vbeta CDR3 sequencing of some 140 peripheral blood samples: approximately 41 ophthalmopathy, roughly 74 hyperthyroidism and approximately 17 progressor patients.

The full study reports these points: Most expanded thyroid clonotypes (frequency above 0.001) were also found in blood, which suggests that blood repertoires may mirror thyroid immune responses. A 13 V-J signature model separated ophthalmopathy from stable hyperthyroidism, with over 85% sensitivity and 81.08% specificity in cross-validation and 80%/75% in testing. In validation, progression to ophthalmopathy was predicted by the model with about 70% sensitivity and approximately 78% specificity, a median of roughly six months before onset. Sample size was not statistically predetermined, and investigators were not blinded to group allocation.

This clonotype has just a few counts. Its specific antigen is unknown. The input lacks base qualities; no much larger clone sits a single base away. TCR beta CDR3 regions were amplified from RNA transcripts. The first round of RT-PCR for the TCR CDR3 was performed with the HTBI primer set and the Qiagen OneStep RT-PCR kit. A second multiplex PCR round built the libraries, followed by size selection and purification. Libraries were sequenced paired-end with 100 bp reads on an Illumina HiSeq2000. In the paper's pipeline: SOAPnuke was used to process the raw data, throwing out any read that contained adapters or uncalled bases, had a mean Phred below 15, or lacked an exact constant-primer or identifier match. High-quality paired reads were merged using COPE v1.2.5, and each unique nucleotide sequence was defined as a clonotype. Clonotypes were aligned to IMGT TRBV, TRBD and TRBJ reference segments using MiTCR v1.1. The analysis was restricted to V-J combinations with a frequency above 0.0001, which together covered 99% to 99.2% of the repertoires. A TCS score was defined as the ratio between F50 (clonal expansion) and ExV (chaos), using BLOSUM62-based TCRdist between CDR3 peptides within each V-J. Welch's t-statistics and random forest reduced approximately 520 V-J features to 10 to 15, which were used in a naive Bayes classifier (R e1071). Clones were called with MiXCR by TCRdb after fastp trimmed the public reads at Q25, and only in-frame beta chains were retained. Identical CDR3 proteins give one entry, which carries the most common genes and DNA. The V and J calls come from TCRdb's annotation, not from the publication. This sample has 700,000 or so distinct CDR3 sequences in its table, and approximately 14% of those were observed once. In total, the top ten clones hold around 12% of the sample.

V was cut back by 6 bases and J by 7 bases, leaving a gap of 22 bases between them. The germline V gene yields SGHRS for CDR1 and YFSETQ for CDR2. The CDR3 measures 16 amino acids from cysteine to phenylalanine. Here the CDR3 DNA is all that survives: 48 bases in frame from base 1. Ophthalmopathy patients had moderately to severely active disease, with a Clinical Activity Score of 3 or more, a NOSPECS grade of 4 or more, and a disease duration of less than 3 months. Patients with uncontrolled infections, other autoimmune diseases, pregnancy or lactation were excluded. Diagnoses relied on clinical symptoms, serum thyroxine and TRAb, thyroid ultrasound and orbital computed tomography. PBMCs were isolated from about 9.1 ml of fresh peripheral blood by Ficoll-Paque density gradient centrifugation. Total RNA was extracted using Trizol reagent, and RNA quality was assessed on an Agilent 2100 Bioanalyzer.

Recombination joined TRBV5-1 with TRBJ2-2; TRBD2 might be the D gene, on 5 matching bases. The receptor was derived from a woman in her fifties or sixties with Graves' ophthalmopathy. Sequencing was carried out using blood. The nucleotides read TGCGCCAGCACCCCAACCCAGGCGGGTGGAGGCGGGGAGCTGTTTTTT. This sequence encodes CASTPTQAGGGGELFF.